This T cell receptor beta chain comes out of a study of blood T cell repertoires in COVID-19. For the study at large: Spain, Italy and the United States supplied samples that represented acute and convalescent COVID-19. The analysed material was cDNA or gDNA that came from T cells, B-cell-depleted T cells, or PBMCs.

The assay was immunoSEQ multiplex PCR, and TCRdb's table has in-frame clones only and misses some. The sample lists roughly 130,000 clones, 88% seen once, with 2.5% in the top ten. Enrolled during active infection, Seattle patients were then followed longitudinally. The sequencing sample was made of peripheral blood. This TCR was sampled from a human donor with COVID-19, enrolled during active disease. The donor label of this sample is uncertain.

CDR3 coding DNA: TGTGCCAGCAGCCTAGGGGACACCGGGGAGCTGTTTTTT. It codes for CASSLGDTGELFF. This chain connects TRBV27 to TRBJ2-2, with D tentatively TRBD1 (5 bases). Germline CDR1 is MNHEY and CDR2 is SMNVEV (reference sequence). The germline V and J ends were trimmed by 6 bases and 3 bases, with 8 bases remaining between them. The CDR3 runs 13 residues.